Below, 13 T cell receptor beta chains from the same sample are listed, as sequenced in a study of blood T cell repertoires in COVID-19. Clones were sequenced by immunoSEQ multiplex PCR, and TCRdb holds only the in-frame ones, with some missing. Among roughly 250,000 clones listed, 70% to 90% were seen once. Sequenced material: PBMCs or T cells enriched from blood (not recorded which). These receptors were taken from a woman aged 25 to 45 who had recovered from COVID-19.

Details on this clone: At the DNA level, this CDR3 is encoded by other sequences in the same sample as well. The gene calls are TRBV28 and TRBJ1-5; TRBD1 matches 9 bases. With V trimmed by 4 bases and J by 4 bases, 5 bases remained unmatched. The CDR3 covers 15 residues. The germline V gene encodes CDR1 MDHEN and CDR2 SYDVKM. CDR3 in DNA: TGTGCCAGCAGTTCAGGACAGGGGAATAATCAGCCCCAGCATTTT. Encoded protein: CASSSGQGNNQPQHF. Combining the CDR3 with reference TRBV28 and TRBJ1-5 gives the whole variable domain DVKVTQSSRYLVKRTGEKVFLECVQDMDHENMFWYRQDPGLGLRLIYFSYDVKMKEKGDIPEGYSVSREKKERFSLILESASTNQTSMYLCASSSGQGNNQPQHFGDGTRLSIL.

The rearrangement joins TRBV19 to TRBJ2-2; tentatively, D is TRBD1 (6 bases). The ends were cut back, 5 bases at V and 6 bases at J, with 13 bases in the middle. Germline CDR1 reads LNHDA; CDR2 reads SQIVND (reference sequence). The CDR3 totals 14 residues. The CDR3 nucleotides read TGTGCCAGTAGTGGGGTACAGGGTCCCGGGGAGCTGTTTTTT. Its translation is CASSGVQGPGELFF.

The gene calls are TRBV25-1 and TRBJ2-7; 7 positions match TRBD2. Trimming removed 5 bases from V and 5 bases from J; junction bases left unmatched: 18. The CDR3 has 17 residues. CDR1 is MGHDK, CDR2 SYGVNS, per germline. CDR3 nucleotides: TGTGCCAGCAGTCACAGAGGTTTGGGGGGGGAAGACAACGAGCAGTACTTC. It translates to CASSHRGLGGEDNEQYF.

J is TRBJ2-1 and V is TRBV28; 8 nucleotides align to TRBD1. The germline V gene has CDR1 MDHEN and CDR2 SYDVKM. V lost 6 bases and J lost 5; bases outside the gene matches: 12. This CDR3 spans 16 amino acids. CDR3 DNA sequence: TGTGCCAGCAGCTCGCTAATCGACAGGGGTGACAATGAGCAGTTCTTC. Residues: CASSSLIDRGDNEQFF.

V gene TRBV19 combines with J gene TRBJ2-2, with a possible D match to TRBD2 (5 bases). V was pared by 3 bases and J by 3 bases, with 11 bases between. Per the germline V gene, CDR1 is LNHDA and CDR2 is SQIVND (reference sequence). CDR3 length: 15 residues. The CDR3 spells CASSIRGRDTGELFF. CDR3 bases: TGTGCCAGTAGTATTCGAGGGCGGGACACCGGGGAGCTGTTTTTT.

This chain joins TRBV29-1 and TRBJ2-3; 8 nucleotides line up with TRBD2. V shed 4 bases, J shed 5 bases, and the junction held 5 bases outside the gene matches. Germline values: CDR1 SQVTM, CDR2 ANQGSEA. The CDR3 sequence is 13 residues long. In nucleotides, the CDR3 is TGCAGCGTTGGCGGGAGGTCGGGAGATACGCAGTATTTT. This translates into CSVGGRSGDTQYF.

The CDR3 protein is CASSPPSYTPGTGELFF. For the CDR3, the DNA is TGTGCCAGCAGTCCCCCATCCTACACTCCAGGGACCGGGGAGCTGTTTTTT. This rearrangement joins TRBV28 to TRBJ2-2; maybe TRBD1 (5 bases). The V end was cut by 5 bases, the J end by 5 bases, with 21 bases between. This CDR3 spans 17 amino acids. The V gene's germline CDR1 is MDHEN and CDR2 SYDVKM.

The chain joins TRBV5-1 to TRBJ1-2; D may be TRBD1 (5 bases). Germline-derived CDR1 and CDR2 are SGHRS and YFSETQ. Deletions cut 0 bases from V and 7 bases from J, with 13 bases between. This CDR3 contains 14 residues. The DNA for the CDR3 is TGCGCCAGCAGCTTGGCGGGGGATGTCTCTGGCTACACCTTC. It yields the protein CASSLAGDVSGYTF.

The CDR3 sequence: CASSADRGNTGELFF. For the CDR3, the DNA is TGTGCCAGCAGTGCTGACAGGGGAAACACCGGGGAGCTGTTTTTT. The rearrangement links TRBV2 to TRBJ2-2; 8 bases map to TRBD1. V shed 4 bases and J 2 bases; nucleotides not matched to a gene: 3. This CDR3 is 15 amino acids long. Germline CDR1 reads SNHLY; CDR2 reads FYNNEI. Using reference TRBV2 and TRBJ2-2 for the parts outside the CDR3, the full variable domain is EPEVTQTPSHQVTQMGQEVILRCVPISNHLYFYWYRQILGQKVEFLVSFYNNEISEKSEIFDDQFSVERPDGSNFTLKIRSTKLEDSAMYFCASSADRGNTGELFFGEGSRLTVL.

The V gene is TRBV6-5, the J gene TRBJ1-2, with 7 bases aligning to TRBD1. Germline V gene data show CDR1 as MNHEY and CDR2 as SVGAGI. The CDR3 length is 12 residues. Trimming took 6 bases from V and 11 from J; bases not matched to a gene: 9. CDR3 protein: CASSSDRDRYTF. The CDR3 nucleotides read TGTGCCAGCAGCTCAGACAGGGATCGGTACACCTTC.

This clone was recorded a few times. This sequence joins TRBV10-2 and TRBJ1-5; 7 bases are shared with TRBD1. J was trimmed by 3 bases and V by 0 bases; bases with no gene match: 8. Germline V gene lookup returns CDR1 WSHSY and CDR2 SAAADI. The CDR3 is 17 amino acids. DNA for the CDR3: TGCGCCAGCAGTGAGTCGGTTTGGACAGGAGACAATCAGCCCCAGCATTTT. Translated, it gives CASSESVWTGDNQPQHF.

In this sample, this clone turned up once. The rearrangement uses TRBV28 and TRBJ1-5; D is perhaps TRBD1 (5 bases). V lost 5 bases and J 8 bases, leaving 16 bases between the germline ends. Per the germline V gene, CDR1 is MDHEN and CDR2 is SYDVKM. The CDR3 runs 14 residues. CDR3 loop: CASSRRVGREPQHF. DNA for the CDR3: TGTGCCAGCAGTCGCAGGGTGGGAAGGGAGCCCCAGCATTTT.

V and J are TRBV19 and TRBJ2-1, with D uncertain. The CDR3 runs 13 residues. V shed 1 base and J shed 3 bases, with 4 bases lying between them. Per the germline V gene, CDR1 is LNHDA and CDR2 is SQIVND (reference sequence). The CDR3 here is CASSIGYYNEQFF. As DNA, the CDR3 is TGTGCCAGTAGTATAGGCTACTACAATGAGCAGTTCTTC.